This T cell receptor (beta chain) stems from a study of neurological immune-mediated disorders. 5'RACE generated cDNA with 10-nucleotide random UMIs. From the 5' RACE reads, TCRdb called clonotypes with MiXCR, one entry per CDR3 protein. The table lists 53,000 or so distinct CDR3 sequences, more than 9.5% of them singletons. The CDR3 consists of 16 residues. Germline assignment: CDR1 SGHRS and CDR2 YFSETQ. The V and J ends lost 7 bases and 5 bases, in that order; junction bases with no gene match: 10. This clonotype was recorded at least ten times. This receptor was taken from a woman in her fifties or sixties with HTLV-1-associated myelopathy (HAM/TSP). The chain links TRBV5-1 to TRBJ2-2; TRBD2 matches 11 bases. Sequenced material: PBMCs. CDR3 amino acids: CASAKSGLAATGELFF. CDR3 nucleotide sequence: TGCGCCAGCGCCAAGTCGGGACTAGCGGCGACCGGGGAGCTGTTTTTT.